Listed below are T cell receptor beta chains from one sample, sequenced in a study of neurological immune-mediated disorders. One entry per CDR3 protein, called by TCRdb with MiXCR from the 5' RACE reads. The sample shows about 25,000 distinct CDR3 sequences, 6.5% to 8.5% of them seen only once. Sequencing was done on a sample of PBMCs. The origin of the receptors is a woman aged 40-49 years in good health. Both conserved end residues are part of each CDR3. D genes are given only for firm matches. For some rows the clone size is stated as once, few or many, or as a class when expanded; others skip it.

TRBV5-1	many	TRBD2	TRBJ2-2	CASSLFLAGSNTGELFF	TGCGCCAGCAGCTTGTTCCTAGCGGGATCGAACACCGGGGAGCTGTTTTTT
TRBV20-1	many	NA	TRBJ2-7	CSARSYRDQRGEQYF	TGCAGTGCTAGGTCTTACAGGGACCAACGGGGTGAGCAGTACTTC
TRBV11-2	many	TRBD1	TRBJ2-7	CASTEDRNTYEQYF	TGTGCCAGCACCGAGGACAGGAACACGTACGAGCAGTACTTC
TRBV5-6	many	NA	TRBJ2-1	CASSLFAQGRDEQFF	TGTGCCAGCAGCTTGTTTGCCCAGGGGAGAGATGAGCAGTTCTTC
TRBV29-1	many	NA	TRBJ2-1	CSVDTDRSYNEQFF	TGCAGCGTTGATACCGATCGCTCCTACAATGAGCAGTTCTTC
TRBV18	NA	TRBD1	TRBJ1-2	CASSPSGQNYGYTF	TGTGCCAGCTCACCATCGGGACAGAACTATGGCTACACCTTC
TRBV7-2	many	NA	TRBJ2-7	CASSPRGVGAREQYF	TGTGCCAGCAGCCCCCGAGGGGTAGGGGCGAGGGAGCAGTACTTC
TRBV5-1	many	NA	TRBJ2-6	CASSRDTYSGANVLTF	TGCGCCAGCAGCCGGGACACTTACTCTGGGGCCAACGTCCTGACTTTC
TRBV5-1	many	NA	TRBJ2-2	CASSFEGAGTGELFF	TGCGCCAGCAGCTTTGAGGGCGCGGGCACCGGGGAGCTGTTTTTT
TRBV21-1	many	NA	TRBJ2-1	CASSKAGGQGPYNEQFF	TGTGCCAGCAGCAAAGCAGGGGGACAGGGACCCTACAATGAGCAGTTCTTC
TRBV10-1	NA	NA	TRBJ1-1	CASSGRTEAFF	TGCGCCAGCAGTGGGAGGACTGAAGCTTTCTTT
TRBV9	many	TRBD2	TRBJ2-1	CASSTLSTSVNEQFF	TGTGCCAGCAGCACGTTGTCGACTAGCGTTAATGAGCAGTTCTTC
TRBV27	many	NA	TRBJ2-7	CASSLSTSPDEQYF	TGTGCCAGCAGTTTATCCACATCTCCTGACGAGCAGTACTTC
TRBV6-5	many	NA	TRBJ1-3	CASSSPWSGNTIYF	TGTGCCAGCAGTTCCCCGTGGTCTGGAAACACCATATATTTT
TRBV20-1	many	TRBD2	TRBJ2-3	CSARVGGRAADTQYF	TGCAGTGCTAGAGTCGGCGGGAGGGCAGCAGATACGCAGTATTTT
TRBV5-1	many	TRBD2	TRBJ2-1	CASSSGLAVYNEQFF	TGCGCCAGCAGCTCTGGACTAGCGGTCTACAATGAGCAGTTCTTC
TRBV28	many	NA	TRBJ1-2	CASSWGLANYGYTF	TGTGCCAGCAGTTGGGGCTTAGCTAACTATGGCTACACCTTC
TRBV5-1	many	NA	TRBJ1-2	CASSLGLRDGYTF	TGCGCCAGCAGCTTGGGCCTTCGGGATGGCTACACCTTC
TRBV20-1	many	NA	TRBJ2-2	CSARDLAGELFF	TGCAGTGCTAGAGATCTGGCCGGGGAGCTGTTTTTT
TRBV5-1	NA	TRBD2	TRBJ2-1	CASSLGRLADYNEQFF	TGCGCCAGCAGCTTGGGCCGGCTAGCGGACTACAATGAGCAGTTCTTC
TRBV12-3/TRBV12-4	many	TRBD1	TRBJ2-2	CASSPTGVAGELFF	TGTGCCAGCAGTCCAACAGGGGTGGCCGGGGAGCTGTTTTTT
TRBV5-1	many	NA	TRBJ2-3	CASILEGTDTQYF	TGCGCCAGCATACTTGAGGGCACAGATACGCAGTATTTT
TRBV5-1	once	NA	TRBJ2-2	CASSFYICSARGSGATGELFF	NA
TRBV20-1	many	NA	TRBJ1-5	CSARAERHLGLDQPQHF	TGCAGTGCTAGAGCCGAGCGACACCTCGGTTTAGATCAGCCCCAGCATTTT
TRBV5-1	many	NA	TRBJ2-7	CASSLGGVGSYEQYF	TGCGCCAGCAGCTTGGGCGGGGTCGGGTCCTACGAGCAGTACTTC
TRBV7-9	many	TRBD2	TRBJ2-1	CASSFWSGDNEQFF	TGTGCCAGCAGCTTTTGGAGCGGGGACAATGAGCAGTTCTTC
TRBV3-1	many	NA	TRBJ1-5	CASSSAGGPQHF	TGTGCCAGCAGCTCAGCAGGCGGCCCCCAGCATTTT
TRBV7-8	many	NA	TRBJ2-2	CASSFRQGTTGELFF	TGTGCCAGCAGCTTCAGGCAGGGTACCACCGGGGAGCTGTTTTTT
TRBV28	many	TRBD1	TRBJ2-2	CASISTGFEVTGELFF	TGTGCCAGCATATCGACAGGGTTCGAGGTCACCGGGGAGCTGTTTTTT
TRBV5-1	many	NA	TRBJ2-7	CASSLEVNRVGEQYF	TGCGCCAGCAGCTTGGAAGTGAACAGGGTGGGCGAGCAGTACTTC
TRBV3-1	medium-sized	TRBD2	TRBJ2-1	CASSSRVAGGGNEQFF	TGTGCCAGCAGCTCCCGCGTCGCGGGAGGCGGAAATGAGCAGTTCTTC
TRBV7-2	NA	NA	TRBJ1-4	CASSLGSAGDEKLFF	TGTGCCAGCAGCTTAGGGAGTGCGGGCGATGAAAAACTGTTTTTT
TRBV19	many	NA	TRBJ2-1	CASSIKKGFNEQFF	TGTGCCAGTAGTATTAAAAAGGGGTTTAATGAGCAGTTCTTC
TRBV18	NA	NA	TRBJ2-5	CASSPGMRQETQYF	TGTGCCAGCTCACCAGGGATGAGGCAAGAGACCCAGTACTTC
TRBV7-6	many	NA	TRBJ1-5	CASSLALDQPQHF	TGTGCCAGCAGCTTAGCCCTAGATCAGCCCCAGCATTTT
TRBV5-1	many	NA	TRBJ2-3	CASSLVPGYTDTQYF	TGCGCCAGCAGCTTGGTTCCAGGGTACACAGATACGCAGTATTTT
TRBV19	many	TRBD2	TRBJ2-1	CASSSGAYNEQFF	TGTGCCAGCAGTAGCGGGGCCTACAATGAGCAGTTCTTC
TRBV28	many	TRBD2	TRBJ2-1	CASSPLAGSNEQFF	TGTGCCAGCAGTCCGCTAGCGGGAAGCAATGAGCAGTTCTTC
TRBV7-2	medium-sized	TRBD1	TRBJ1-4	CASSYGTGGEKLFF	TGTGCCAGCAGCTACGGGACAGGTGGTGAAAAACTGTTTTTT
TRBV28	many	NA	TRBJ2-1	CASSPTGTRNEQFF	TGTGCCAGCAGTCCTACGGGAACCCGCAATGAGCAGTTCTTC
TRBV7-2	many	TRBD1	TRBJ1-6	CASRPPGTGGILHF	TGTGCCAGCAGGCCCCCCGGGACAGGGGGGATCCTCCACTTT
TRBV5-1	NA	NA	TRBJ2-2	CASSLGVGGELFF	TGCGCCAGCAGCTTGGGAGTAGGCGGGGAGCTGTTTTTT
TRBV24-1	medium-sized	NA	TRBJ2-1	CATSPMGSSYNEQFF	TGTGCCACCAGTCCCATGGGGAGCTCCTACAATGAGCAGTTCTTC
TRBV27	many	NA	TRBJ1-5	CASSSALGVGNQPQHF	TGTGCCAGCAGTTCCGCCCTAGGGGTAGGCAATCAGCCCCAGCATTTT
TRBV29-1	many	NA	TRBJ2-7	CSVGASYEQYF	TGCAGCGTAGGAGCTTCCTACGAGCAGTACTTC
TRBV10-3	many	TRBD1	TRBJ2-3	CAIQGAGTDTQYF	TGTGCCATCCAGGGGGCGGGAACAGATACGCAGTATTTT
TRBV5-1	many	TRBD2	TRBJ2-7	CASSSGLAGGEQYF	TGCGCCAGCAGCTCCGGACTAGCGGGAGGCGAGCAGTACTTC
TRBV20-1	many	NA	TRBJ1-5	CSARDGGAARNQPQHF	TGCAGTGCTAGAGATGGGGGGGCCGCCCGCAATCAGCCCCAGCATTTT
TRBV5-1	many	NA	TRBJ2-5	CASSLDVGQETQYF	TGCGCCAGCAGCTTGGACGTCGGACAAGAGACCCAGTACTTC
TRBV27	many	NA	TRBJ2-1	CASSLSPYNEQFF	TGTGCCAGCAGTTTATCACCGTACAATGAGCAGTTCTTC